This entry is about one T cell receptor (beta chain). Germline values: CDR1 MNHEY, CDR2 SVGEGT. CDR3 size: 13 residues. Trimming shortened V by 6 bases and J by 3 bases, and 12 bases separated the two germline ends. These data come from a study of early T cells in non-severe SARS-CoV-2 infection. Each cDNA molecule carried a unique molecular identifier. TCRdb re-derived calls from the 5' RACE reads in MiXCR, one entry per CDR3 protein. The profile shows tens of thousands of distinct CDR3 sequences, 10% of them singletons. The origin of this receptor is an adult who was a healthcare worker with PCR-confirmed SARS-CoV-2 infection or an uninfected control (not recorded which). This sequence joins TRBV6-2 or TRBV6-3 and TRBJ2-7; the D is unclear. Sequences were derived from whole blood, sampled at baseline. The CDR3: CASSEGNNYEQYF. The CDR3 DNA is TGTGCCAGCAGCGAAGGGAACAACTACGAGCAGTACTTC.